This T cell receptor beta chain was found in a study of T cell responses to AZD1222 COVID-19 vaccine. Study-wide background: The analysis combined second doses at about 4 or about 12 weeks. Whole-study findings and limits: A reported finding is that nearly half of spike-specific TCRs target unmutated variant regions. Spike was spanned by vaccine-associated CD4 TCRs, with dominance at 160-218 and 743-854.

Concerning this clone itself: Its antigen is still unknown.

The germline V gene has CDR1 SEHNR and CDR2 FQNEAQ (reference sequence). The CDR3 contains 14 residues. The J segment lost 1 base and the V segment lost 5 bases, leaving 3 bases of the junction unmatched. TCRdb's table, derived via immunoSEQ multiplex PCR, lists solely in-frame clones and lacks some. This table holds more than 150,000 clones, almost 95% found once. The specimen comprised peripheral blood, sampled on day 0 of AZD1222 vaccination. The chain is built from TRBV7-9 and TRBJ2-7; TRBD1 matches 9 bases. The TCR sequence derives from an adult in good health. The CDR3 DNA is TGTGCCAGCAGCGGGGGGACAGGGTCCTACGAGCAGTACTTC. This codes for CASSGGTGSYEQYF.